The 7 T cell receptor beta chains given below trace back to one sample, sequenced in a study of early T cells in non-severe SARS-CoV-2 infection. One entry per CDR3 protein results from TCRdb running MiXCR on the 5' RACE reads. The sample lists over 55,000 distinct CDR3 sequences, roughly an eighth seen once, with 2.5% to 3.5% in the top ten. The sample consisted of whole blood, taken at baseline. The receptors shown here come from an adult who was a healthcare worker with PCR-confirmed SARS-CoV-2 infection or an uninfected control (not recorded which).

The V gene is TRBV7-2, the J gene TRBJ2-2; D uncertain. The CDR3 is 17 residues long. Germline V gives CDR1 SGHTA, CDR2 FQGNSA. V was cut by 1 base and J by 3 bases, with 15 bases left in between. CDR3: CASSLGGATQYTGELFF. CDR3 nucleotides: TGTGCCAGCAGCTTAGGTGGAGCTACGCAGTACACCGGGGAGCTGTTTTTT.

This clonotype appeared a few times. The chain's CDR3 is CASSELSGQGNYGYTF. As DNA, the CDR3 is TGTGCCAGCAGTGAATTATCCGGGCAGGGGAACTATGGCTACACCTTC. The rearrangement uses TRBV25-1 and TRBJ1-2, with a possible D match to TRBD1 (6 bases). Trimming removed 1 base at V and 2 bases at J, with 14 bases between. CDR3 length: 16 amino acids. Germline V gene sequence: CDR1 MGHDK, CDR2 SYGVNS.

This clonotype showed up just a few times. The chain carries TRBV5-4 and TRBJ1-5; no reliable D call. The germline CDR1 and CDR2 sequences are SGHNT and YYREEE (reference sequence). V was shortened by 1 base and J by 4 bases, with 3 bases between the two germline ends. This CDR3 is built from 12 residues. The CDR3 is CASSLPNQPQHF. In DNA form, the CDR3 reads TGTGCCAGCAGCTTGCCTAATCAGCCCCAGCATTTT.

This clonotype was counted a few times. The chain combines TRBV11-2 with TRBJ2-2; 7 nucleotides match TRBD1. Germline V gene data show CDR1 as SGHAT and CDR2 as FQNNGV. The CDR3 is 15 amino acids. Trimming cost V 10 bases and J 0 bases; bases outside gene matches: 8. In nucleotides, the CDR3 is TGTGCCACCCGGACAGGACCCACGAACACCGGGGAGCTGTTTTTT. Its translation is CATRTGPTNTGELFF.

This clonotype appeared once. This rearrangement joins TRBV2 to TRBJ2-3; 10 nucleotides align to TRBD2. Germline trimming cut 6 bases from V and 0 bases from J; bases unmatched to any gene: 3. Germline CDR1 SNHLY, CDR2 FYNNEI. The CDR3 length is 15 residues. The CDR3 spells CASRPGLASTDTQYF. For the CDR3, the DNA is TGTGCCAGCAGGCCGGGACTAGCGAGCACAGATACGCAGTATTTT.

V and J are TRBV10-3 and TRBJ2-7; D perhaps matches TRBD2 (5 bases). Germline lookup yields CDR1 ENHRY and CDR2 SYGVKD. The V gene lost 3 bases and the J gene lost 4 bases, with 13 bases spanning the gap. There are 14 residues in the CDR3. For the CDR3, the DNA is TGTGCCATCAGTGATCAGGCTACGGGGTACGAGCAGTACTTC. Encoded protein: CAISDQATGYEQYF.

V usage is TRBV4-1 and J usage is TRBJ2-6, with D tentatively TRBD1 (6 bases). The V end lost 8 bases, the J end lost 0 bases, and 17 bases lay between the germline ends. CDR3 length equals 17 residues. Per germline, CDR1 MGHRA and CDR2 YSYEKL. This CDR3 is CASSPGQSVSGANVLTF. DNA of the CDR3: TGCGCCAGCTCTCCGGGACAATCAGTCTCTGGGGCCAACGTCCTGACTTTC.